In its sample, the clone carrying this T cell receptor (beta chain) was seen many times. V lost 5 bases to trimming and J lost 7 bases; unmatched junction nucleotides: 13. This CDR3 contains 18 residues. Germline-derived CDR1 and CDR2 are SSHAT and FNYEAQ (reference sequence). One entry per CDR3 protein results from TCRdb running MiXCR on the RT-PCR reads. The sample carries more than 550,000 distinct CDR3 sequences, 12% to 15% recorded once. Sequencing was performed on memory CD4+ T cells from blood. This chain links TRBV7-7 with TRBJ2-1, with 14 bases aligning to TRBD2. This clonotype was obtained from a female donor in good health, serving as a healthy control. CDR3 protein: CASSPGLAGGGNVNEQFF. The DNA of the CDR3 is TGTGCCAGCAGCCCAGGACTAGCGGGGGGCGGTAATGTTAATGAGCAGTTCTTC.